The 18 T cell receptor beta chains reported below all come from one sample, sequenced in a study of cytomegalovirus exposure and HLA in healthy donors. Here immunoSEQ multiplex PCR was the method, and the copy in TCRdb shows in-frame clones only, minus some. Among 260,000 or so clones listed, 90% were seen once. Sequenced material: PBMCs. Receptors were obtained from a woman in her 30s in good health and CMV-seronegative.

The chain's CDR3 is CASSLSGGTPEQYF. In DNA form, the CDR3 reads TGTGCCAGCAGTTTATCAGGTGGGACACCCGAGCAGTACTTC. The rearrangement links TRBV28 to TRBJ2-7; tentative D call: TRBD1 (6 bases). The V end lost 1 base, the J end lost 6 bases, and 13 bases lay between the germline ends. The germline V gene has CDR1 MDHEN and CDR2 SYDVKM. This CDR3 has 14 amino acids.

Only one count was recorded for this clone. The rearrangement joins TRBV5-1 to TRBJ1-1; no clear D. Deletions cut 0 bases from V and 1 base from J, with 7 bases between. The CDR3 is 14 residues long. The V gene's germline CDR1 is SGHRS and CDR2 YFSETQ. The CDR3 sequence is CASSLGTANTEAFF. The CDR3, as DNA: TGCGCCAGCAGCTTGGGAACTGCGAACACTGAAGCTTTCTTT.

This chain uses TRBV7-2 with TRBJ1-3; 10 nucleotides agree with TRBD1. The CDR3 contains 17 residues. J gave up 1 base and V 5 bases, and 8 bases lay outside the gene matches. Germline CDR1 SGHTA, CDR2 FQGNSA. Here the CDR3 DNA reads TGTGCCAGCAGCGCGGATTGGGACAGGGGATCTGGAAACACCATATATTTT. Translating it yields CASSADWDRGSGNTIYF.

The chain joins TRBV19 to TRBJ2-2; possibly TRBD1 or TRBD2 for D (6 bases each). CDR3 length: 15 residues. Trimming left V 5 bases short and J 3 bases short, with 13 bases between. Germline V gene data show CDR1 as LNHDA and CDR2 as SQIVND (reference sequence). The CDR3 DNA sequence: TGTGCCAGTAGTCCTCCGGGGGCGGACACCGGGGAGCTGTTTTTT. Encoded protein: CASSPPGADTGELFF.

This sequence joins TRBV19 and TRBJ2-1; 8 nucleotides match TRBD1. Germline V gene sequence: CDR1 LNHDA, CDR2 SQIVND (reference sequence). This CDR3 comprises 15 residues. J gave up 7 bases and V 3 bases, and 8 bases lay outside the gene matches. This chain's CDR3 is CASSMGQAFGNEQFF. CDR3 bases: TGTGCCAGTAGTATGGGACAGGCCTTTGGAAATGAGCAGTTCTTC.

The J gene is TRBJ1-1, the V gene TRBV2, with TRBD1 matching 9 bases. Germline V gene data show CDR1 as SNHLY and CDR2 as FYNNEI. V lost 7 bases, J lost 2 bases, and 5 bases stayed unmatched. CDR3 length equals 14 residues. The CDR3 protein is CASIGDRANTEAFF. The CDR3 DNA is TGTGCCAGCATTGGGGACAGGGCCAACACTGAAGCTTTCTTT.

This chain connects TRBV9 to TRBJ1-1; D might be TRBD1 (6 bases). The CDR3 sequence is 13 residues long. Trimming removed 3 bases from V and 8 bases from J, with 14 bases in between. In germline, CDR1 is SGDLS, CDR2 YYNGEE. CDR3 region: CASSARDRLEAFF. CDR3 coding DNA: TGTGCCAGCAGCGCCAGAGACAGGTTGGAAGCTTTCTTT.

The V and J genes are TRBV19 and TRBJ2-7; no definite D call. CDR3 length equals 14 residues. The V and J ends lost 3 bases and 2 bases respectively, with 11 bases between them. CDR1 is LNHDA and CDR2 is SQIVND in the germline V gene (reference sequence). The CDR3 region has the DNA TGTGCCAGTAGTATTCTGGTAGGCACCTACGAGCAGTACTTC. This encodes CASSILVGTYEQYF. Complete variable domain (other parts from reference TRBV19 and TRBJ2-7): DGGITQSPKYLFRKEGQNVTLSCEQNLNHDAMYWYRQDPGQGLRLIYYSQIVNDFQKGDIAEGYSVSREKKESFPLTVTSAQKNPTAFYLCASSILVGTYEQYFGPGTRLTVT.

The chain has TRBV9 and TRBJ1-1, with TRBD1 identical over 11 bases. Per germline, CDR1 SGDLS and CDR2 YYNGEE. After removal of 0 bases from V and 7 bases from J, the junction contained 2 bases not matched to a gene. The CDR3 is made up of 14 amino acids. CDR3 nucleotides: TGTGCCAGCAGCGTAGGGACAGGGGGCGATGAAGCTTTCTTT. Protein: CASSVGTGGDEAFF.

V gene TRBV9 combines with J gene TRBJ2-3; possible D gene TRBD1, 6 bases. Between the trimmed V and J ends, which lost 4 bases and 2 bases, there was a span of 14 bases. Germline values: CDR1 SGDLS, CDR2 YYNGEE. The CDR3 is made up of 15 amino acids. The DNA of the CDR3 is TGTGCCAGCAGCACCGGACAGAGAATCACAGATACGCAGTATTTT. This codes for CASSTGQRITDTQYF.

The V call is TRBV6-5, the J call TRBJ2-5, with TRBD1 identical over 9 bases. V was clipped by 6 bases and J by 5 bases; unmatched bases: 10. This CDR3 region has 15 residues. Per germline, CDR1 MNHEY and CDR2 SVGAGI. CDR3 sequence reads: CASSRTADRGETQYF. CDR3 DNA sequence: TGTGCCAGCAGCCGTACAGCCGACAGGGGGGAGACCCAGTACTTC.

This chain joins TRBV28 and TRBJ1-1, with a weak D call TRBD1 (6 bases). The length of the CDR3 is 16 residues. The V and J ends lost 2 bases and 0 bases respectively, with 13 bases between them. CDR1 is MDHEN, CDR2 SYDVKM, per germline. DNA for the CDR3: TGTGCCAGCAGTTTAGCCGGGGGGCCGATGAACACTGAAGCTTTCTTT. This translates into CASSLAGGPMNTEAFF. Using reference TRBV28 and TRBJ1-1 for the parts outside the CDR3, the full variable domain is DVKVTQSSRYLVKRTGEKVFLECVQDMDHENMFWYRQDPGLGLRLIYFSYDVKMKEKGDIPEGYSVSREKKERFSLILESASTNQTSMYLCASSLAGGPMNTEAFFGQGTRLTVV.

The genes are TRBV30 and TRBJ2-3; TRBD2 matches 11 bases. The ends lost 4 bases at V and 4 bases at J; junction bases unmatched: 1. CDR1 and CDR2 (germline): GTSNPN, SVGIG (reference sequence). This CDR3 has 13 amino acids. As DNA, the CDR3 is TGTGCCTGGAATAGCGGGAGGGCAGATACGCAGTATTTT. This sequence encodes CAWNSGRADTQYF.

This chain uses TRBV15 with TRBJ2-7; TRBD1 agrees at 10 bases. Germline V gives CDR1 LNHNV, CDR2 YYDKDF (reference sequence). V dropped 3 bases and J dropped 2; count of bases not matched to a gene: 7. The CDR3 runs to 16 residues. The CDR3 is CATSSLTGGPTYEQYF. CDR3 coding DNA: TGTGCCACCAGCAGTTTGACAGGGGGCCCTACCTACGAGCAGTACTTC.

The chain joins TRBV12-5 to TRBJ2-5; 9 bases are a match to TRBD2. With V trimmed by 3 bases and J by 2 bases, 4 bases remained unmatched. The CDR3 contains 15 residues. Germline values: CDR1 LGHNT, CDR2 FRNRAP. CDR3 sequence: CASGFWAGGQETQYF. The CDR3 DNA is TGTGCTAGTGGTTTTTGGGCGGGAGGGCAAGAGACCCAGTACTTC.

This rearrangement joins TRBV5-6 to TRBJ2-7, with D unresolved. Germline V lookup: CDR1 SGHDT, CDR2 YYEEEE. The CDR3 covers 13 residues. V dropped 3 bases and J dropped 3 bases, with 10 bases sitting between them. CDR3 region: CASSSTDGYEQYF. CDR3 sequence (DNA): TGTGCCAGCAGCTCCACGGACGGCTACGAGCAGTACTTC.

The CDR3 DNA reads TGTGCTAGTGGTTGGGGTGGGGCGGCGAGCAATGAGCAGTTCTTC. It yields the protein CASGWGGAASNEQFF. The rearrangement links TRBV12-5 to TRBJ2-1, with a tentative D call TRBD1 (5 bases). The CDR3 runs 15 residues. Germline V lookup: CDR1 LGHNT, CDR2 FRNRAP. The V and J ends lost 4 bases and 6 bases respectively, with 16 bases between them.

This clone was recorded only once. Additional DNA sequences in this sample encode the identical CDR3. The chain has TRBV29-1 and TRBJ2-7, with D unresolved. This CDR3 has 11 residues. Germline V gives CDR1 SQVTM, CDR2 ANQGSEA. V was cut by 5 bases and J by 0 bases, with 5 bases left in between. The CDR3 loop reads CSVSSSYEQYF. In nucleotides, the CDR3 is TGCAGCGTTAGCTCCTCCTACGAGCAGTACTTC.